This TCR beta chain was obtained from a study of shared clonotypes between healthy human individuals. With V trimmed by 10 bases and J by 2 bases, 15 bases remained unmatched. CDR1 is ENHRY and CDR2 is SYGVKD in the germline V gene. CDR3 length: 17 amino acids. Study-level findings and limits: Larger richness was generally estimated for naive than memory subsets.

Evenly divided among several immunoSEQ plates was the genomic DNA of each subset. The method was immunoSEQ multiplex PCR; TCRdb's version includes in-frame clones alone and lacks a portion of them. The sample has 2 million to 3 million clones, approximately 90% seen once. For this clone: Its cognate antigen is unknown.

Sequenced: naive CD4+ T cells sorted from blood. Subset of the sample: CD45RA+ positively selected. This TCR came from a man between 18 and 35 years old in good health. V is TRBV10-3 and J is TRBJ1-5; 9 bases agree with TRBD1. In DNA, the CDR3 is TGTGCCACCGACCAGACAGGGGGAGCAAAGGGCAATCAGCCCCAGCATTTT. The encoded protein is CATDQTGGAKGNQPQHF.